These 24 T cell receptor beta chains were sequenced from one sample in a study of post-analysis software for immune sequencing data. General observations from the study: Roughly five TRBV segments appeared more often in patients than in controls, and TRBV5-6, TRBV5-1 and TRBV20-1 were among these.

These TCRs are of unknown antigen specificity. TCR beta cDNA libraries included unique molecular identifiers. One entry per CDR3 protein results from TCRdb running MiXCR on the PCR reads. The sample has hundreds of thousands of distinct CDR3 sequences, 59% seen once; the top ten hold approximately 10%. The material sequenced was blood. The receptors shown here come from a girl aged 2-10 years with multiple sclerosis.

This clonotype was seen a few times. CDR3 sequence (DNA): TGCAGTGCTGCGGGCGCCCTGACATTCACAGATACGCAGTATTTT. Translated: CSAAGALTFTDTQYF. The genes are TRBV20-1 and TRBJ2-3; a possible D gene is TRBD2 (5 bases). Per germline, CDR1 DFQATT and CDR2 SNEGSKA (reference sequence). The CDR3 consists of 15 residues. V lost 5 bases and J lost 2, with 17 bases in between.

The genes are TRBV15 and TRBJ1-1; D not certain. From germline, CDR1 is LNHNV and CDR2 YYDKDF (reference sequence). V was cut by 0 bases and J by 0 bases, with 5 bases left in between. This CDR3 spans 14 amino acids. The chain's CDR3 is CATSRDLVNTEAFF. The CDR3 DNA is TGTGCCACCAGCAGAGATCTGGTGAACACTGAAGCTTTCTTT. Combining the CDR3 with reference TRBV15 and TRBJ1-1 gives the whole variable domain DAMVIQNPRYQVTQFGKPVTLSCSQTLNHNVMYWYQQKSSQAPKLLFHYYDKDFNNEADTPDNFQSRRPNTSFCFLDIRSPGLGDTAMYLCATSRDLVNTEAFFGQGTRLTVV.

The chain employs TRBV12-3 or TRBV12-4 and TRBJ2-7; TRBD2 agrees at 10 bases. CDR3 size: 15 residues. The ends lost 6 bases at V and 3 bases at J; junction bases unmatched: 8. The CDR3 region is CASRHTSGTFYEQYF. Here the CDR3 DNA reads TGTGCCAGCAGACACACTAGCGGGACCTTCTACGAGCAGTACTTC.

In its sample, this clonotype was seen once. This chain links TRBV6-5 with TRBJ1-1; D call uncertain. Trimming took off 0 bases at V and 1 base at J, with 6 bases between the two ends. The CDR3 is made up of 14 amino acids. CDR1 and CDR2 (germline): MNHEY, SVGAGI. The CDR3 region has the DNA TGTGCCAGCAGTTACTCGGGATCGAACACTGAAGCTTTCTTT. Amino acids: CASSYSGSNTEAFF.

This clonotype was detected ten times or more. V gene TRBV15 combines with J gene TRBJ2-5; D is perhaps TRBD2 (6 bases). Between the trimmed V and J ends, which lost 5 bases and 5 bases, there was a span of 12 bases. This CDR3 is built from 13 residues. Germline-derived CDR1 and CDR2 are LNHNV and YYDKDF (reference sequence). In nucleotides, the CDR3 is TGTGCCACCAGCGAACTAGCTGGTGAGACCCAGTACTTC. Amino acid sequence: CATSELAGETQYF.

This clonotype showed up just a few times. V and J are TRBV6-5 and TRBJ1-5; TRBD1 aligns across 11 bases. Germline CDR1 is MNHEY and CDR2 is SVGAGI. The CDR3 is made up of 14 amino acids. V shed 2 bases, J shed 6 bases, and the junction held 0 bases outside the gene matches. The CDR3 is CASSYGTGGQPQHF. The DNA for the CDR3 is TGTGCCAGCAGTTACGGGACAGGGGGTCAGCCCCAGCATTTT.

CDR3 sequence (DNA): TGTGCCAGCAGCCCTACAGTTAACTATGGCTACACCTTC. It translates to CASSPTVNYGYTF. The chain joins TRBV12-3 or TRBV12-4 to TRBJ1-2; D ambiguous. V shed 6 bases and J shed 1 base, with 9 bases lying between them. This CDR3 has 13 residues.

This clonotype has only a few counts. The V and J genes are TRBV7-9 and TRBJ2-5; D is perhaps TRBD2 (6 bases). The CDR3 loop spans 14 amino acids. The ends were cut back, 3 bases at V and 7 bases at J, with 15 bases in the middle. Looked up from germline, CDR1 is SEHNR and CDR2 is FQNEAQ (reference sequence). In nucleotides, the CDR3 is TGTGCCAGCAGCTTGATAGGGGCCGGGGGGACCCAGTACTTC. Protein sequence: CASSLIGAGGTQYF. The full variable domain, rest sourced from reference TRBV7-9 and TRBJ2-5, is DTGVSQNPRHKITKRGQNVTFRCDPISEHNRLYWYRQTLGQGPEFLTYFQNEAQLEKSRLLSDRFSAERPKGSFSTLEIQRTEQGDSAMYLCASSLIGAGGTQYFGPGTRLLVL.

The V and J genes are TRBV18 and TRBJ1-6; D not resolved. V was cut by 2 bases and J by 11 bases, with 10 bases left in between. This CDR3 is built from 13 residues. Germline V gene sequence: CDR1 KGHSH, CDR2 LQKENI. CDR3 sequence: CASSPTREAPLHF. In nucleotides, the CDR3 is TGTGCCAGCTCACCAACCAGAGAAGCACCCCTCCACTTT. The whole variable domain, filled in from reference TRBV18 and TRBJ1-6, reads NAGVMQNPRHLVRRRGQEARLRCSPMKGHSHVYWYRQLPEEGLKFMVYLQKENIIDESGMPKERFSAEFPKEGPSILRIQQVVRGDSAAYFCASSPTREAPLHFGNGTRLTVT.

This clonotype occurred a few times. J is TRBJ1-2 and V is TRBV24-1, with 7 bases identical to TRBD1. Trimming cost V 4 bases and J 1 base; bases outside gene matches: 23. The CDR3 covers 21 residues. Germline V gene sequence: CDR1 KGHDR, CDR2 SFDVKD. Here the CDR3 DNA reads TGTGCCACCAGTGACACCGAAGGGACAGCGCTACCGGATTCTATTAACTATGGCTACACCTTC. Translating it yields CATSDTEGTALPDSINYGYTF.

This clonotype was seen just once. This chain uses TRBV19 with TRBJ2-6; 14 bases align to TRBD2. J was trimmed by 2 bases and V by 5 bases; bases with no gene match: 8. The V gene's germline CDR1 is LNHDA and CDR2 SQIVND (reference sequence). This CDR3 spans 19 amino acids. The CDR3 bases are TGTGCCAGTAGTCCCTCTTGGGGACTAGCGGGAGCTGGGGCCAACGTCCTGACTTTC. Its translation: CASSPSWGLAGAGANVLTF. Full variable domain (remainder filled in from reference TRBV19 and TRBJ2-6): DGGITQSPKYLFRKEGQNVTLSCEQNLNHDAMYWYRQDPGQGLRLIYYSQIVNDFQKGDIAEGYSVSREKKESFPLTVTSAQKNPTAFYLCASSPSWGLAGAGANVLTFGAGSRLTVL.

This clonotype was picked up a small number of times. The genes are TRBV12-3 or TRBV12-4 and TRBJ1-2; 9 bases agree with TRBD1. J was trimmed by 8 bases and V by 5 bases; bases with no gene match: 9. The CDR3 loop spans 14 amino acids. The CDR3 loop reads CASSTGGSGSGYTF. The CDR3 coding sequence is TGTGCCAGCAGTACAGGGGGCTCAGGTTCCGGCTACACCTTC.

This clonotype came up a few times. The gene calls are TRBV5-1 and TRBJ2-3, with TRBD2 matching 12 bases. This CDR3 spans 15 amino acids. After removal of 10 bases from V and 4 bases from J, the junction contained 10 bases not matched to a gene. CDR1 is SGHRS, CDR2 YFSETQ, per germline. The CDR3: CAGSTSGSLADTQYF. The CDR3 DNA follows: TGCGCCGGATCGACTAGCGGGAGTTTGGCAGATACGCAGTATTTT.

The rearrangement uses TRBV9 and TRBJ2-1; a possible D gene is TRBD1 (6 bases). This CDR3 has 15 residues. CDR1 is SGDLS and CDR2 is YYNGEE in the germline V gene. Trimming removed 0 bases from V and 1 base from J, with 8 bases in between. CDR3 bases: TGTGCCAGCAGCGTAGCACAGGGATCCTACAATGAGCAGTTCTTC. Translating it yields CASSVAQGSYNEQFF.

The chain joins TRBV29-1 to TRBJ2-5; D gene ambiguous. The CDR3 sequence is 14 residues long. Germline CDR1 and CDR2: SQVTM and ANQGSEA. V lost 3 bases and J 2 bases, leaving 13 bases between the germline ends. CDR3 protein: CSVEMDGLQETQYF. The CDR3 nucleotides are TGCAGCGTTGAGATGGACGGGCTTCAAGAGACCCAGTACTTC.

In its sample, this clonotype was seen once. V is TRBV9 and J is TRBJ2-7; the match to TRBD1 covers 10 bases. The CDR3 runs 17 residues. J gave up 5 bases and V 4 bases, and 15 bases lay outside the gene matches. Germline CDR1 is SGDLS and CDR2 is YYNGEE. The CDR3 loop is CASSSPSDGTGDDEQYF. The CDR3 nucleotides read TGTGCCAGCAGCTCGCCGAGCGACGGGACAGGGGATGACGAGCAGTACTTC.

J is TRBJ1-5 and V is TRBV20-1, with TRBD1 matching over 8 bases. Looked up from germline, CDR1 is DFQATT and CDR2 is SNEGSKA (reference sequence). With V trimmed by 5 bases and J by 4 bases, 10 bases remained unmatched. This CDR3 has 15 amino acids. The CDR3 region has the DNA TGCAGTGCTTCTCACTCGACAGGGGCAAATCAGCCCCAGCATTTT. This gives the protein CSASHSTGANQPQHF.

The chain links TRBV10-3 to TRBJ2-1; TRBD2 matches at 7 bases. The J segment lost 8 bases and the V segment lost 4 bases, leaving 8 bases of the junction unmatched. Germline CDR1 and CDR2: ENHRY and SYGVKD. The CDR3 totals 14 residues. CDR3 DNA sequence: TGTGCCATCAGTGGGGAGCGGGGTAGGGATGAGCAGTTCTTC. Residues: CAISGERGRDEQFF.

The table lists this clonotype with a few counts. V usage is TRBV20-1 and J usage is TRBJ1-2; D may be TRBD1 (6 bases). The V end lost 5 bases, the J end lost 0 bases, and 16 bases lay between the germline ends. This CDR3 has 15 residues. Germline V CDR1 and CDR2: DFQATT, SNEGSKA (reference sequence). The CDR3 nucleotides read TGCAGTGCTGGCGCGGCGGGGGCAGCTAACTATGGCTACACCTTC. Its protein is CSAGAAGAANYGYTF.

The J gene is TRBJ2-3, the V gene TRBV6-5; 7 bases are shared with TRBD2. This CDR3 region has 14 residues. Trimming took 4 bases from V and 4 from J; bases not matched to a gene: 5. Germline V gives CDR1 MNHEY, CDR2 SVGAGI. CDR3 DNA: TGTGCCAGCAGTTTACGGGGGAGGGCAGATACGCAGTATTTT. Its translation is CASSLRGRADTQYF.

The chain couples TRBV7-6 to TRBJ1-2; D remains ambiguous. Looked up from germline, CDR1 is SGHVS and CDR2 is FNYEAQ. V was pared by 1 base and J by 6 bases, with 15 bases between. The CDR3 spans 15 residues. The CDR3 region is CASSLVAEARNGYTF. The CDR3 DNA reads TGTGCCAGCAGCTTAGTTGCAGAGGCGAGAAATGGCTACACCTTC.

The rearrangement links TRBV11-2 to TRBJ2-5; no definite D call. Germline V gene sequence: CDR1 SGHAT, CDR2 FQNNGV. The CDR3 extends over 11 amino acids. V was cut by 5 bases and J by 11 bases, with 12 bases left in between. The CDR3 region has the DNA TGTGCCAGCAGCCCTTCGGCACAGCAGTACTTC. This codes for CASSPSAQQYF.

This clonotype has a handful of counts. CDR3 DNA sequence: TGTGCCAGCAGCTCCACAGGGGGATTGGTTGAGCAGTTCTTC. Residues: CASSSTGGLVEQFF. V usage is TRBV7-6 and J usage is TRBJ2-1, with TRBD1 matching 8 bases. This CDR3 is built from 14 residues. The J segment lost 9 bases and the V segment lost 4 bases, leaving 8 bases of the junction unmatched. From germline, CDR1 is SGHVS and CDR2 FNYEAQ.

This chain joins TRBV20-1 and TRBJ2-7; TRBD2 matches 8 bases. This CDR3 is built from 13 residues. The ends lost 8 bases at V and 7 bases at J; junction bases unmatched: 13. The germline gives CDR1 DFQATT, CDR2 SNEGSKA (reference sequence). The CDR3 nucleotides read TGCAGTACAAACCCGGGGGGGTCTGGGGAGCAGTACTTC. Translated, it gives CSTNPGGSGEQYF.